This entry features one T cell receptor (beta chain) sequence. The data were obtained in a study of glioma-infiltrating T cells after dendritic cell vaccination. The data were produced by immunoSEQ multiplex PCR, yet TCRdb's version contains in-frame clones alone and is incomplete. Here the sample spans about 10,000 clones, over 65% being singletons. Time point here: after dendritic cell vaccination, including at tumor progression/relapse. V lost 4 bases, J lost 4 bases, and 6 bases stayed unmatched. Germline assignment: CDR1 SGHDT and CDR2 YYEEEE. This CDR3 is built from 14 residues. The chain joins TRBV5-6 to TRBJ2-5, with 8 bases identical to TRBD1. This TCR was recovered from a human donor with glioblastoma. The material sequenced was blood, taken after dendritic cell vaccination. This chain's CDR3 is CASSPRTGTETQYF. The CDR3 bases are TGTGCCAGCAGCCCGCGGACAGGGACAGAGACCCAGTACTTC.